The 18 T cell receptor beta chains listed next were all sequenced from one sample in a study of blood T cell repertoires in COVID-19. Repertoires were generated with immunoSEQ multiplex PCR, while TCRdb's copy carries only in-frame clones and drops some. The sample yields 200,000 to 300,000 clones, about 85% seen once. Source material: peripheral blood. These receptor sequences come from a man between 18 and 29 years old with active or convalescent COVID-19.

The V gene is TRBV5-4, the J gene TRBJ1-2, with a possible D match to TRBD1 (5 bases). The V end was cut by 7 bases, the J end by 8 bases, with 18 bases between. The V gene's germline CDR1 is SGHNT and CDR2 YYREEE (reference sequence). The CDR3 extends over 13 amino acids. CDR3 sequence: CASLAGPMGGYTF. CDR3 DNA: TGTGCCAGCCTGGCGGGACCGATGGGCGGCTACACCTTC. The entire variable domain, with the rest obtained from reference TRBV5-4 and TRBJ1-2, is as follows: ETGVTQSPTHLIKTRGQQVTLRCSSQSGHNTVSWYQQALGQGPQFIFQYYREEENGRGNFPPRFSGLQFPNYSSELNVNALELDDSALYLCASLAGPMGGYTFGSGTRLTVV.

This clone was recorded only once. A read error may account for a junction end that differs from germline. The chain uses TRBV7-8 and TRBJ1-2; unclear D gene. Germline V gene sequence: CDR1 SGHVS, CDR2 FQNEAQ. This CDR3 has 14 amino acids. The CDR3 DNA is TGTGCCAGCAGCTTAGGGTTATCAAACTATGGCTACATCTTC. Residues: CASSLGLSNYGYIF.

The chain is built from TRBV15 and TRBJ2-5; TRBD1 agrees at 10 bases. Trimming cost V 9 bases and J 4 bases; bases outside gene matches: 5. This CDR3 is built from 13 residues. CDR1 is LNHNV and CDR2 is YYDKDF in the germline V gene (reference sequence). This CDR3 reads CATSDRGPETQYF. The CDR3 DNA is TGTGCCACTTCCGACAGGGGGCCAGAGACCCAGTACTTC.

The chain has TRBV6-6 and TRBJ2-2; 8 bases align to TRBD2. The CDR3 has 14 residues. Looked up from germline, CDR1 is MNHNY and CDR2 is SVGAGI (reference sequence). J lost 7 bases, V lost 8 bases, and 9 bases had no gene match. The CDR3 loop reads CASSLTSAGGELFF. CDR3 bases: TGTGCCAGCTCACTGACTAGCGCGGGCGGGGAGCTGTTTTTT.

The chain has TRBV4-3 and TRBJ1-4, with D tentatively TRBD1 (6 bases). V was shortened by 0 bases and J by 7 bases, with 18 bases between the two germline ends. The CDR3 length is 17 residues. Germline lookup yields CDR1 LGHNA and CDR2 YSLEER. The CDR3 bases are TGCGCCAGCAGCCAAGACGTAGCGTGGCAGGGGACTGAAAAACTGTTTTTT. The encoded protein is CASSQDVAWQGTEKLFF.

The rearrangement joins TRBV11-2 to TRBJ1-2; no definite D call. CDR1 and CDR2 (germline): SGHAT, FQNNGV. Trimming left V 0 bases short and J 4 bases short, with 12 bases between. The CDR3 extends over 15 amino acids. CDR3 amino acids: CASSLERSILYGYTF. The CDR3 DNA reads TGTGCCAGCAGCTTAGAACGGAGCATCCTCTATGGCTACACCTTC.

The chain links TRBV12-3 or TRBV12-4 to TRBJ2-3, with D tentatively TRBD1 (6 bases). Trimming shortened V by 6 bases and J by 5 bases, and 12 bases separated the two germline ends. The CDR3 length is 13 residues. CDR3 sequence (DNA): TGTGCCAGCAGCCTACTAGGGGGAGATACGCAGTATTTT. This codes for CASSLLGGDTQYF.

V gene TRBV7-3 combines with J gene TRBJ1-6; unclear D gene. From germline, CDR1 is SGHTA and CDR2 FQGTGA. V lost 0 bases to trimming and J lost 4 bases, with 10 bases between them. The length of the CDR3 is 16 residues. The CDR3 loop is CASSLTPAGYNSPLHF. As DNA, the CDR3 is TGTGCCAGCAGCTTAACCCCCGCGGGGTATAATTCACCCCTCCACTTT.

J is TRBJ2-3 and V is TRBV30, with D tentatively TRBD1 (5 bases). Germline assignment: CDR1 GTSNPN and CDR2 SVGIG (reference sequence). The length of the CDR3 is 13 residues. Trimming took off 0 bases at V and 8 bases at J, with 12 bases between the two ends. This chain's CDR3 is CAWSVGEWGTQYF. The CDR3, as DNA: TGTGCCTGGAGTGTAGGGGAATGGGGTACGCAGTATTTT. The variable domain in full, with the rest retrieved from reference TRBV30 and TRBJ2-3, is SQTIHQWPATLVQPVGSPLSLECTVEGTSNPNLYWYRQAAGRGLQLLFYSVGIGQISSEVPQNLSASRPQDRQFILSSKKLLLSDSGFYLCAWSVGEWGTQYFGPGTRLTVL.

The chain joins TRBV7-2 to TRBJ2-7; the match to TRBD2 covers 8 bases. The V and J ends lost 8 bases and 6 bases, in that order; junction bases with no gene match: 12. Per germline, CDR1 SGHTA and CDR2 FQGNSA. CDR3 size: 14 residues. Written as DNA, the CDR3 is TGTGCCAGCGCCCGGGGGACTAGTCATCGCGAGCAGTACTTC. This sequence encodes CASARGTSHREQYF.

V usage is TRBV3-1 (or the pseudogene TRBV3-2) and J usage is TRBJ1-1; no firm D call. Deletions cut 1 base from V and 0 bases from J, with 9 bases between. Germline V gene sequence: CDR1 LGHDT, CDR2 YNNKEL (reference sequence). CDR3 size: 15 residues. CDR3 region: CASSQGGVMNTEAFF. In DNA form, the CDR3 reads TGTGCCAGCAGCCAAGGAGGTGTAATGAACACTGAAGCTTTCTTT.

The chain links TRBV4-3 to TRBJ1-4; possible D gene TRBD1, 6 bases. Germline assignment: CDR1 LGHNA and CDR2 YSLEER. CDR3 length: 16 amino acids. The ends were cut back, 1 base at V and 1 base at J, with 10 bases in the middle. DNA for the CDR3: TGCGCCAGCAGCCAAGGCCCACAGGGAACTAATGAAAAACTGTTTTTT. It specifies CASSQGPQGTNEKLFF.

The chain combines TRBV15 with TRBJ1-4, with TRBD1 matching 9 bases. The CDR3 length is 16 residues. Germline loops: CDR1 LNHNV, CDR2 YYDKDF (reference sequence). Losses at the gene ends were 0 bases for V and 5 bases for J; bases not matched to a gene: 4. The CDR3 DNA sequence: TGTGCCACCAGCAGAGATACGGGACAGGGAAATGAAAAACTGTTTTTT. Its translation: CATSRDTGQGNEKLFF.

The chain couples TRBV12-3 or TRBV12-4 to TRBJ2-7; perhaps TRBD2 as D (6 bases). The germline V and J ends were trimmed by 3 bases and 7 bases, with 7 bases remaining between them. The CDR3 is 11 residues long. CDR3 region: CASSFAGEQYF. The DNA for the CDR3 is TGTGCCAGCAGTTTCGCGGGGGAGCAGTACTTC.

V usage is TRBV28 and J usage is TRBJ2-7; 9 bases line up with TRBD1. Trimming cost V 3 bases and J 4 bases; bases outside gene matches: 7. This CDR3 spans 15 amino acids. The germline CDR1 and CDR2 sequences are MDHEN and SYDVKM. As DNA, the CDR3 is TGTGCCAGCAGTTTTTCGGGGACAGGGCGGTACGAGCAGTACTTC. Protein: CASSFSGTGRYEQYF. Together with reference TRBV28 and TRBJ2-7, the CDR3 gives the full variable domain: DVKVTQSSRYLVKRTGEKVFLECVQDMDHENMFWYRQDPGLGLRLIYFSYDVKMKEKGDIPEGYSVSREKKERFSLILESASTNQTSMYLCASSFSGTGRYEQYFGPGTRLTVT.

This clone appeared once. The rearrangement uses TRBV4-3 and TRBJ2-1, with 9 bases identical to TRBD2. CDR1 and CDR2 (germline): LGHNA, YSLEER. This CDR3 contains 17 residues. J gave up 2 bases and V 0 bases, and 5 bases lay outside the gene matches. In DNA form, the CDR3 reads TGCGCCAGCAGCCAAGAGGAAGGCGGGGGGGCCTACAATGAGCAGTTCTTC. Its translation: CASSQEEGGGAYNEQFF.

The rearrangement joins TRBV4-1 to TRBJ1-1; 7 nucleotides agree with TRBD1. The CDR3 runs to 12 residues. Germline V gene sequence: CDR1 MGHRA, CDR2 YSYEKL. V shed 4 bases, J shed 7 bases, and the junction held 3 bases outside the gene matches. This CDR3 is CASSLQGIEAFF. Written as DNA, the CDR3 is TGCGCCAGCAGCCTACAGGGGATTGAAGCTTTCTTT.

The genes are TRBV9 and TRBJ2-1, with D possibly being TRBD1 (6 bases). Per the germline V gene, CDR1 is SGDLS and CDR2 is YYNGEE. Trimming left V 0 bases short and J 0 bases short, with 16 bases between. The CDR3 spans 18 residues. CDR3 DNA sequence: TGTGCCAGCAGCGTAGCTTGGGACACCCCTCGCTCCTACAATGAGCAGTTCTTC. Protein: CASSVAWDTPRSYNEQFF.